Below, one T cell receptor beta chain is given with its context. What it recognizes is unknown. This entry comes from a study of CD8 T cells in ankylosing spondylitis. The study, taken as a whole, reports: Typical of ankylosing spondylitis blood, it appeared, was a TCR beta motif of eight highly homologous variants. Disease-linked clones had a CD8+ phenotype and relatively low frequency in peripheral blood.

With molecular barcodes, quantitative 5'-RACE was used to make the TCR beta libraries. TCRdb independently ran MiXCR on the 5' RACE reads; one entry per CDR3 protein. This sample has just under 550,000 distinct CDR3 sequences, with about 12% found just once. The CDR3 spans 15 residues. V was shortened by 6 bases and J by 0 bases, with 9 bases between the two germline ends. Germline lookup yields CDR1 MDHEN and CDR2 SYDVKM. The specimen sequenced was blood, either unsorted or a sorted T cell fraction (not recorded which). The receptor was isolated from a male donor with ankylosing spondylitis. The rearrangement links TRBV28 to TRBJ2-6; D unresolved. CDR3 sequence reads: CASSYIGSGANVLTF. CDR3 nucleotide sequence: TGTGCCAGCAGCTATATTGGCTCTGGGGCCAACGTCCTGACTTTC.